The 16 T cell receptor beta chains below come from one sample, sequenced in a study of T cell responses to AZD1222 COVID-19 vaccine. TCRdb keeps only in-frame clones here, not all; method: immunoSEQ multiplex PCR. Among 120,000 to 150,000 clones listed, approximately 89% were seen once. The specimen was peripheral blood, collected 28 days after the second AZD1222 dose. The source is an adult who received the AZD1222 COVID-19 vaccine.

This clone was detected many times. The CDR3 bases are TGTGCCAGCAGCCCTCCAGGGACCCAAGAGACCCAGTACTTC. The encoded protein is CASSPPGTQETQYF. The V and J genes are TRBV11-1 and TRBJ2-5; either TRBD1 or TRBD2 may fit D (5 bases each). V was trimmed by 5 bases and J by 1 base, leaving 11 bases between them. The CDR3 has 14 amino acids. CDR1 and CDR2 (germline): SGHAT, FQDESV (reference sequence).

The rearrangement joins TRBV30 to TRBJ2-7; TRBD2 matches at 12 bases. The CDR3 spans 14 residues. Germline CDR1 is GTSNPN and CDR2 is SVGIG (reference sequence). Losses at the gene ends were 3 bases for V and 7 bases for J; bases not matched to a gene: 7. The CDR3 sequence: CAWRAGTSGPEQYF. The CDR3 coding sequence is TGTGCCTGGAGAGCCGGGACTAGCGGGCCAGAGCAGTACTTC.

V usage is TRBV9 and J usage is TRBJ2-1; a possible D gene is TRBD2 (5 bases). The CDR3 covers 16 residues. V dropped 4 bases and J dropped 0 bases, with 14 bases sitting between them. Germline assignment: CDR1 SGDLS and CDR2 YYNGEE. In DNA, the CDR3 is TGTGCCAGCAGCCCTCCGGGATCGACCTCCTACAATGAGCAGTTCTTC. It encodes CASSPPGSTSYNEQFF.

The rearrangement links TRBV5-1 to TRBJ1-3, with D possibly TRBD1 on 6 matching bases. Germline assignment: CDR1 SGHRS and CDR2 YFSETQ. Trimming shortened V by 4 bases and J by 4 bases, and 18 bases separated the two germline ends. The CDR3 extends over 16 amino acids. In DNA, the CDR3 is TGCGCCAGCAGCGCCTTTACAGGGAACGCGGGAAACACCATATATTTT. Residues: CASSAFTGNAGNTIYF.

The V and J genes are TRBV6-5 and TRBJ1-4; the D gene is possibly TRBD1 (6 bases). V dropped 0 bases and J dropped 3 bases, with 8 bases sitting between them. This CDR3 is 15 amino acids long. From germline, CDR1 is MNHEY and CDR2 SVGAGI. The CDR3: CASSYSRTANEKLFF. DNA of the CDR3: TGTGCCAGCAGTTACTCGCGGACAGCTAATGAAAAACTGTTTTTT.

V gene TRBV4-3 combines with J gene TRBJ1-3; D call uncertain. This CDR3 has 17 residues. The germline CDR1 and CDR2 sequences are LGHNA and YSLEER. Trimming removed 0 bases at V and 0 bases at J, with 12 bases between. The CDR3 is CASSQDLTAGSGNTIYF. The DNA for the CDR3 is TGCGCCAGCAGCCAAGATTTAACGGCAGGCTCTGGAAACACCATATATTTT.

The V gene is TRBV5-4, the J gene TRBJ1-1; D call uncertain. The ends were cut back, 4 bases at V and 3 bases at J, with 10 bases in the middle. CDR1 is SGHNT and CDR2 is YYREEE in the germline V gene (reference sequence). The CDR3 is 13 amino acids. The CDR3 region is CASSPPGYTEAFF. For the CDR3, the DNA is TGTGCCAGCAGCCCGCCCGGGTACACTGAAGCTTTCTTT.

The V call is TRBV3-1 (or the pseudogene TRBV3-2), the J call TRBJ2-6, with 8 positions matching TRBD1. After removal of 0 bases from V and 3 bases from J, the junction contained 13 bases not matched to a gene. The CDR3 length is 20 residues. Germline values: CDR1 LGHDT, CDR2 YNNKEL (reference sequence). The CDR3 region is CASSQDAQGARSFGANVLTF. Here the CDR3 DNA reads TGTGCCAGCAGCCAAGATGCTCAGGGGGCGCGGAGTTTTGGGGCCAACGTCCTGACTTTC.

The chain joins TRBV7-8 to TRBJ1-6; D unresolved. CDR3 size: 16 residues. Germline CDR1 SGHVS, CDR2 FQNEAQ. The V gene lost 5 bases and the J gene lost 6 bases, with 17 bases spanning the gap. The chain's CDR3 is CASSPRVVTGNSPLHF. The CDR3 nucleotides are TGTGCCAGCAGCCCTCGGGTGGTTACGGGTAATTCACCCCTCCACTTT.

Only one count was recorded for this clone. The chain recombines TRBV4-1 with TRBJ1-1; 11 bases align to TRBD1. The V gene end was trimmed by 4 bases and the J gene end by 5 bases; junction bases not matched to a gene: 9. In germline, CDR1 is MGHRA, CDR2 YSYEKL. The CDR3 spans 16 residues. The CDR3 loop reads CASSRGQGDFSTEAFF. CDR3 DNA: TGCGCCAGCAGCCGGGGACAGGGGGACTTTTCGACTGAAGCTTTCTTT.

This chain uses TRBV5-1 with TRBJ1-5; no definite D call. This CDR3 comprises 12 residues. Trimming took off 0 bases at V and 6 bases at J, with 4 bases between the two ends. The germline gives CDR1 SGHRS, CDR2 YFSETQ. CDR3 sequence: CASSLEGQPQHF. The CDR3 region has the DNA TGCGCCAGCAGCTTGGAGGGTCAGCCCCAGCATTTT.

The chain combines TRBV6-2 or TRBV6-3 with TRBJ1-5; TRBD1 aligns across 7 bases. The germline V gene has CDR1 MNHEY and CDR2 SVGEGT. The CDR3 totals 15 residues. Trimming cost V 5 bases and J 4 bases; bases outside gene matches: 8. CDR3 residues: CASSPGQVGNQPQHF. In nucleotides, the CDR3 is TGTGCCAGCAGTCCCGGACAGGTTGGGAATCAGCCCCAGCATTTT.

The chain uses TRBV5-8 and TRBJ2-3, with TRBD2 matching over 9 bases. V shed 7 bases, J shed 5 bases, and the junction held 8 bases outside the gene matches. The CDR3 covers 14 residues. CDR1 and CDR2 (germline): SGHTS, YDEGEE. CDR3 loop: CASGLAGREDTQYF. CDR3 sequence (DNA): TGTGCCAGCGGGCTAGCGGGACGGGAAGATACGCAGTATTTT.

The gene calls are TRBV12-3 or TRBV12-4 and TRBJ1-5; D is perhaps TRBD1 (5 bases). The CDR3 totals 13 residues. V lost 3 bases and J 7 bases, leaving 10 bases between the germline ends. The CDR3 DNA follows: TGTGCCAGCAGTTTTGGGGGAGGCCAGCCCCAGCATTTT. Amino acids: CASSFGGGQPQHF.

The rearrangement uses TRBV6-6 and TRBJ1-2, with D unresolved. Germline V gives CDR1 MNHNY, CDR2 SVGAGI (reference sequence). Between the trimmed V and J ends, which lost 0 bases and 7 bases, there was a span of 9 bases. The CDR3 is 13 amino acids. Written as DNA, the CDR3 is TGTGCCAGCAGTTACTCTTGGCAAGGTGGCTACACCTTC. Amino acids: CASSYSWQGGYTF.

This chain uses TRBV4-1 with TRBJ2-3, with 11 bases fitting TRBD2. CDR3 length: 16 residues. Germline loops: CDR1 MGHRA, CDR2 YSYEKL. V was pared by 0 bases and J by 3 bases, with 2 bases of the junction left unmatched. For the CDR3, the DNA is TGCGCCAGCAGCCAAGATAGACTAGCGGGAACAGATACGCAGTATTTT. Amino acid sequence: CASSQDRLAGTDTQYF.